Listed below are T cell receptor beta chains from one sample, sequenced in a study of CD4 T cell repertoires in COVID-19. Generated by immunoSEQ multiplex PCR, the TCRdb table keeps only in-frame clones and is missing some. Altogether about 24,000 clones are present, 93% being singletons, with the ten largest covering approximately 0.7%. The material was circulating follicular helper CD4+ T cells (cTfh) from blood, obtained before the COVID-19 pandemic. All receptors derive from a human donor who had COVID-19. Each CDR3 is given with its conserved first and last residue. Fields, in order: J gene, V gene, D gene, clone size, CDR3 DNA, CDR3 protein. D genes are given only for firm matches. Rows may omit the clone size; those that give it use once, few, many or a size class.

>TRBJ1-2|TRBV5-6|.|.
TGTGCCAGCAGCCGACAGAGCTTTTATGGCTACACCTTC
CASSRQSFYGYTF
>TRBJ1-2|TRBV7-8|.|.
TGTGCCAGCAGCCGAGGTACGGGCGCGGGAGGCTACACCTTC
CASSRGTGAGGYTF
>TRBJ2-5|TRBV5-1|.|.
TGCGCCAGCAGCCAACAAGAGACCCAGTACTTC
CASSQQETQYF
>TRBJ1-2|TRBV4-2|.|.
TGTGCCAGCAGCCAATCCGAGCCGAGATATGGCTACACCTTC
CASSQSEPRYGYTF
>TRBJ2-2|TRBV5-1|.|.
TGCGCCAGCAGCTTGGAAGGAGGGAACGCCGGGGAGCTGTTTTTT
CASSLEGGNAGELFF
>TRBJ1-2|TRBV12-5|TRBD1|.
TGTGCTAGTGGTTTGTCGACGCCAGGGGGTGGCTATGGCTACACCTTC
CASGLSTPGGGYGYTF
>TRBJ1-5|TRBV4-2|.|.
TGTGCCAGCAGCCAAGATTACTTCACAGGCAATCAGCCCCAGCATTTT
CASSQDYFTGNQPQHF
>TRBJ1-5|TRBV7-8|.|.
TGTGCCAGCAGCCCGGGGGGACTCAGCAATCAGCCCCAGCATTTT
CASSPGGLSNQPQHF
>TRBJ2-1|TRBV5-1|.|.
TGCGCCAGCAGCTTGGCAGTGTCAGGGGGGAATGAGCAGTTCTTC
CASSLAVSGGNEQFF
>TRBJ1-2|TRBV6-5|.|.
TGTGCCAGCAGTTACTCGGCCTCCTCCCTTGGCTACACCTTC
CASSYSASSLGYTF
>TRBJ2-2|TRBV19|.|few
TGTGCCAGTAGTATGGGGGGGCAGATTAACACCGGGGAGCTGTTTTTT
CASSMGGQINTGELFF
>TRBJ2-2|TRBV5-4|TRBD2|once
TGTGCCAGCAGCTTTCAGAGCGGGGGCCCCGGGGAGCTGTTTTTT
CASSFQSGGPGELFF
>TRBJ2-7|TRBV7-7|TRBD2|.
TGTGCCAGCAGCTTATCGACTAGCGGGACGACTCATTCCTACGAGCAGTACTTC
CASSLSTSGTTHSYEQYF
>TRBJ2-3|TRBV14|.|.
TGTGCCAGCAGCCAAGGGGTCGTGAGGGGGACAGATACGCAGTATTTT
CASSQGVVRGTDTQYF
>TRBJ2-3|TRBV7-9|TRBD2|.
TGTGCCAGCAGCTCCGGACTAGCGGGGGGGCCAAGCACAGATACGCAGTATTTT
CASSSGLAGGPSTDTQYF